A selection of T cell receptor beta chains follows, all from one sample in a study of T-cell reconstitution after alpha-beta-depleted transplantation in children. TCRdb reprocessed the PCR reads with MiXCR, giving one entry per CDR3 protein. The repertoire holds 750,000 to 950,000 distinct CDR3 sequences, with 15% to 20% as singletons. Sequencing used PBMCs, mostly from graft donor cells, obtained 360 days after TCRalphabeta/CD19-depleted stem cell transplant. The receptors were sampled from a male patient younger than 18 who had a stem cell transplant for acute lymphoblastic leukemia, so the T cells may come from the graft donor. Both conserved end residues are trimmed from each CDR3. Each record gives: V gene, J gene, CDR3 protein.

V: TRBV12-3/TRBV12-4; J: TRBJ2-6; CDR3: ASSPPGAPGANVLT
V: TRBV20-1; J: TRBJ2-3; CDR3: SANPDSTDTQY
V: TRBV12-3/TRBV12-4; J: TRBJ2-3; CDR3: ASSARLAGGTDTQY
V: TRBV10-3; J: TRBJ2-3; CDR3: AISGTDTQY
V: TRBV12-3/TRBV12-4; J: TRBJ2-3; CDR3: ASIGVLGTQY
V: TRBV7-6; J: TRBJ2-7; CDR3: ASSIGTSFYEQY
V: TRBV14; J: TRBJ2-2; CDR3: ASSPLGGRAFLGGELF
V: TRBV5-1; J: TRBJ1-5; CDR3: ASSLDRGPNQPQH
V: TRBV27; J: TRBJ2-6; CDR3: ASRGQLVSGANVLT
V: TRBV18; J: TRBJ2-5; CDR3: ASLPDRGPQETQY
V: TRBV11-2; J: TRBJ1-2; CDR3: ASSLDYLGQLNYGYT
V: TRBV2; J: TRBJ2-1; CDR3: ASSERSGGLVNEQF
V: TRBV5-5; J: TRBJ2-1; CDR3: ASSLGGLGAFYNEQF
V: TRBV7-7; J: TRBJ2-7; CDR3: ASSLPCEQY
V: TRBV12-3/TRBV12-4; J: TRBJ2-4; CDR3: ASNPPGGFTKNIQY
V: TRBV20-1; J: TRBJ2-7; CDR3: SARDGRGTGYEQY
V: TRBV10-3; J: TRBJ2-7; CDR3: AIADPTSTYEQY
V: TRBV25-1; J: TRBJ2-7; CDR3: ASSESAISYEQY
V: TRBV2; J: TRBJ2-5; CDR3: ASRELTGEVDPETQY
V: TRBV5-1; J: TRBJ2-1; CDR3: ASSLVLAGRSSYNEQF
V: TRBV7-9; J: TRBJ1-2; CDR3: ASSLEGRANYGYT
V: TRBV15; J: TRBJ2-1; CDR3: ATSRDRLEQF
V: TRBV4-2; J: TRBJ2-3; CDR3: ASSQGDLPGTDTQY
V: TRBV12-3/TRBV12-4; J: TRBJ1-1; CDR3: ASSKGGRPNTEAF
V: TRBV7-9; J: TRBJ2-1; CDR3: ASSPGLAEQF
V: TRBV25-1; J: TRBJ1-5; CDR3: ASSGGLYSNQPQH
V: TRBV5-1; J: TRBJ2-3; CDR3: ASSLGRVAGGSTDTQY
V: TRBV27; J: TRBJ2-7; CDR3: ASSYGETYEQY
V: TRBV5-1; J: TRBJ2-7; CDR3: ASSLGLAGLPQY
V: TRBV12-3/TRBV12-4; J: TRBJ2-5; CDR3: ASSFSQTGGETQY